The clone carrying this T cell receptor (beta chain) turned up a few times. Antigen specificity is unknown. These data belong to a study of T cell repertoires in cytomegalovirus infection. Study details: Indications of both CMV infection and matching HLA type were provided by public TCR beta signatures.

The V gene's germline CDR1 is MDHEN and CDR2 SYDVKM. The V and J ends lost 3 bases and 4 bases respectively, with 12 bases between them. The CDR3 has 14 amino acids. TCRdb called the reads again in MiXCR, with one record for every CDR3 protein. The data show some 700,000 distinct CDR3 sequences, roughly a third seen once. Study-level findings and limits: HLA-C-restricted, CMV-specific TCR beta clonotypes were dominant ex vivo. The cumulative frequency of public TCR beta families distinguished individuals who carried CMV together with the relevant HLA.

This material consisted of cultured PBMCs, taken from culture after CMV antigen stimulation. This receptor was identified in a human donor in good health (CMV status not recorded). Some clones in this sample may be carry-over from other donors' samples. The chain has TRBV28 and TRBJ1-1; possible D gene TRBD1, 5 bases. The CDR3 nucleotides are TGTGCCAGCAGTTTCTTAAGGGGTGGCACTGAAGCTTTCTTT. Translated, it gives CASSFLRGGTEAFF.